This T cell receptor beta chain was observed in a study of cytomegalovirus exposure and HLA in healthy donors. Turning to the study itself: Clustering assigned 81% of the approximately 370 genotyped donors to the Caucasian-associated ancestry cluster. The study's findings and limits: HLA restriction was apparent for most CMV-associated TCR beta chains in a later analysis. Analyses of presence and absence presupposed an approximately uniform sequencing depth across donors. Investigators reported over 150 TCR beta chains as tied to cytomegalovirus.

Germline assignment: CDR1 SGHAT and CDR2 FQNNGV. The CDR3 runs 16 residues. V was clipped by 1 base and J by 3 bases; unmatched bases: 7. As for this clone: Its cognate antigen is unknown.

Primers for the PCR totalled 60 Vbeta and 13 Jbeta. Profiled with immunoSEQ multiplex PCR; TCRdb holds only in-frame clones, not every one. The sample includes 150,000 to 200,000 clones, more than 70% of them seen just once. Sequencing was carried out using PBMCs. The rearrangement uses TRBV11-2 and TRBJ2-5; TRBD2 matches 8 bases. The receptor was isolated from a man in his forties in good health and CMV-seropositive. CDR3 sequence reads: CASSLGGRGAKETQYF. In DNA, the CDR3 is TGTGCCAGCAGCTTAGGGGGGCGGGGGGCGAAAGAGACCCAGTACTTC.